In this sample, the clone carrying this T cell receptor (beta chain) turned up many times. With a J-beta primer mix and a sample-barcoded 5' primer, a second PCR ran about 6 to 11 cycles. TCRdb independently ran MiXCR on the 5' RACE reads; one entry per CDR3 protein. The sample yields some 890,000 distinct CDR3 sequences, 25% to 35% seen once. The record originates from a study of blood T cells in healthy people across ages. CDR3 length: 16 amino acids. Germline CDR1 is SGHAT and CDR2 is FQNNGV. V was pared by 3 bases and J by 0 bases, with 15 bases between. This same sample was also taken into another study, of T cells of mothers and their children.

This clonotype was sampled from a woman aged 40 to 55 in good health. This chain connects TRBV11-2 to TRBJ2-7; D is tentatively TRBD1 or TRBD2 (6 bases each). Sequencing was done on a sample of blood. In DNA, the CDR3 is TGTGCCAGCAGCTTCCCCAGGGGAGGTTACTCCTACGAGCAGTACTTC. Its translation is CASSFPRGGYSYEQYF.